The rows below give T cell receptor beta chains drawn from one sample of a study of identical twins. TCRdb called the 5' RACE reads again in MiXCR, with one record for every CDR3 protein. The table lists about 280,000 distinct CDR3 sequences, more than 6.5% of them singletons. A further study also used this sample, focusing on yellow fever vaccine responses in identical twins.

The sequenced material came from memory (CD45RO+) T cells sorted from blood. These receptors were taken from a woman under 30 in good health. Both conserved end residues are part of each CDR3. Each record gives: clone size, V gene, J gene, D gene, CDR3 protein, CDR3 DNA. A D gene is named only where the DNA matches it firmly. Where a row states a size, it is once, few, many or the class of an expanded clone; other rows omit it.

NA,TRBV20-1,TRBJ2-5,TRBD2,CSATKAGAKETQYF,TGCAGTGCTACTAAAGCGGGGGCCAAAGAGACCCAGTACTTC
NA,TRBV25-1,TRBJ2-1,NA,CASSDHSYNEQFF,TGTGCCAGCAGTGATCACTCCTACAATGAGCAGTTCTTC
NA,TRBV12-3/TRBV12-4,TRBJ1-3,NA,CASSPELPSGNTIYF,TGTGCCAGCAGCCCGGAGCTCCCCTCTGGAAACACCATATATTTT
few,TRBV5-8,TRBJ2-7,TRBD2,CASSRLAGVNSYEQYF,TGTGCCAGCAGCCGACTAGCGGGAGTTAATTCCTACGAGCAGTACTTC
many,TRBV7-8,TRBJ2-2,NA,CASSFRPRNTGELFF,TGTGCCAGCAGCTTCAGGCCTAGGAACACCGGGGAGCTGTTTTTT
NA,TRBV28,TRBJ2-7,NA,CASSGIEQYF,TGTGCCAGCTCAGGGATCGAGCAGTACTTC
many,TRBV7-8,TRBJ2-3,NA,CASSLVLRGSIGGSTDTQYF,TGTGCCAGCAGCTTAGTTTTAAGAGGCAGTATTGGGGGTAGCACAGATACGCAGTATTTT
NA,TRBV27,TRBJ1-4,TRBD1,CASSLISGRGLKKLFF,TGTGCCAGCAGTTTGATATCCGGCAGGGGGCTGAAAAAACTGTTTTTT
NA,TRBV12-3/TRBV12-4,TRBJ2-1,TRBD1,CASSGTANYNEQFF,TGTGCCAGCAGCGGGACAGCTAATTACAATGAGCAGTTCTTC
few,TRBV7-6,TRBJ2-7,TRBD2,CASSFTSGLYEQYF,TGTGCCAGCAGCTTTACTAGCGGGTTGTACGAGCAGTACTTC
few,TRBV9,TRBJ2-3,TRBD2,CASSVIPGLDMMDTQYF,TGTGCCAGCAGCGTGATTCCGGGACTAGATATGATGGATACGCAGTATTTT
many,TRBV10-3,TRBJ2-1,NA,CATRGGPTLDEQFF,TGTGCCACCAGAGGCGGGCCCACTCTGGATGAGCAGTTCTTC
many,TRBV5-1,TRBJ2-7,TRBD2,CASSLTSGSYEQYF,TGCGCCAGCAGCTTGACTAGCGGCTCCTACGAGCAGTACTTC
NA,TRBV4-2,TRBJ1-2,NA,CASSQGDRAGAGGYTF,TGTGCCAGCAGCCAAGGAGATAGAGCCGGGGCAGGGGGCTACACCTTC